This T cell receptor (beta chain) was captured by sequencing in a study of control samples from healthy donors and cancer patients. Clones were read by immunoSEQ multiplex PCR, and TCRdb kept only the in-frame ones, dropping some. This sample yields roughly 150,000 clones, of which 70% to 90% are seen a single time; 1.5% to 2% belongs to the top ten. The TCR originated in a man aged 18 to 35 in good health. Sequenced input: blood.

The CDR3 region is CASSLGTGSLAFF. CDR3 DNA sequence: TGTGCCAGCAGCTTGGGGACAGGGAGTTTGGCTTTCTTT. The chain employs TRBV5-4 and TRBJ1-1; 8 bases fit TRBD1. Germline V gives CDR1 SGHNT, CDR2 YYREEE (reference sequence). The CDR3 has 13 residues. V was clipped by 0 bases and J by 11 bases; unmatched bases: 6.